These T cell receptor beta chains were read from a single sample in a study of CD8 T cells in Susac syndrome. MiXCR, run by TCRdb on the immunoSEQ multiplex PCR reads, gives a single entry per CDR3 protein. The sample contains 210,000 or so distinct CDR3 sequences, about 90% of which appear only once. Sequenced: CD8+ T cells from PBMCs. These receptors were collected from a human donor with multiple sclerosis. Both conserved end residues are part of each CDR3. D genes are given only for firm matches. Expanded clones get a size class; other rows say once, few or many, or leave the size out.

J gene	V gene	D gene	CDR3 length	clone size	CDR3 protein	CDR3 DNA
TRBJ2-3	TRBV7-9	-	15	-	CASSLGGFGADTQYF	TGTGCCAGCAGCTTAGGGGGATTCGGCGCAGATACGCAGTATTTT
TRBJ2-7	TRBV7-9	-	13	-	CASTPGLVYEQYF	TGTGCCAGCACCCCTGGACTGGTCTACGAGCAGTACTTC
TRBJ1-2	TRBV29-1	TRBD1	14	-	CSVPTGRPYYGYTF	TGCAGCGTCCCGACAGGGAGACCCTACTATGGCTACACCTTC
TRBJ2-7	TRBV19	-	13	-	CASSLTGRGEQYF	TGTGCCAGTAGTTTAACAGGACGGGGCGAGCAGTACTTC
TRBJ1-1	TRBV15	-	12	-	CATKELNTEAFF	TGTGCCACCAAAGAGTTAAACACTGAAGCTTTCTTT
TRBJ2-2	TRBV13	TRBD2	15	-	CASTRTSGYTGELFF	TGTGCCAGCACTAGGACTAGCGGATACACCGGGGAGCTGTTTTTT
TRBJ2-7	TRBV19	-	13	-	CASSHFGLDEQYF	TGTGCCAGTAGTCATTTCGGTCTCGACGAGCAGTACTTC
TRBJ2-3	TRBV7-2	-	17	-	CASSLELGIVSTDTQYF	TGTGCCAGCAGCTTAGAACTGGGGATTGTAAGCACAGATACGCAGTATTTT
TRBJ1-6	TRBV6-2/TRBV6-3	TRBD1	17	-	CASSYLTGNSYNSPLHF	TGTGCCAGCAGTTACTTGACAGGGAATAGCTATAATTCACCCCTCCACTTT
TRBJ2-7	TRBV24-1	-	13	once	CATSDLAGYEQYF	TGTGCCACCAGTGATTTGGCAGGATACGAGCAGTACTTC
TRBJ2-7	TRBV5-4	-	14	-	CASSSGLLSYEQYF	TGTGCCAGCAGCTCGGGACTCCTCTCCTACGAGCAGTACTTC
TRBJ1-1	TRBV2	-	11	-	CASRGDPEAFF	TGTGCCAGCAGAGGGGACCCTGAAGCTTTCTTT
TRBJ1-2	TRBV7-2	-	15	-	CASSLRRGLDYGYTF	TGTGCCAGCAGCCTCAGGAGAGGGCTGGACTATGGCTACACCTTC
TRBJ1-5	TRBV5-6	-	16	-	CASSLAGTESNQPQHF	TGTGCCAGCAGCTTGGCGGGGACGGAAAGCAATCAGCCCCAGCATTTT
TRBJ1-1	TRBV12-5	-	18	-	CASGLVGVRGRLDTEAFF	TGTGCTAGTGGTTTGGTAGGCGTGAGAGGCAGACTCGACACTGAAGCTTTCTTT
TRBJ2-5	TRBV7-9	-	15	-	CASSLALGAGETQYF	TGTGCCAGCAGCTTAGCACTGGGAGCGGGAGAGACCCAGTACTTC
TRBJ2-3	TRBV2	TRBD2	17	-	CASSEAKLAGVTDTQYF	TGTGCCAGCAGTGAAGCGAAACTAGCGGGGGTCACAGATACGCAGTATTTT
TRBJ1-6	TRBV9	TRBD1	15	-	CASSGTGGGGSPLHF	TGTGCCAGCAGCGGAACAGGGGGCGGGGGTTCACCCCTCCACTTT
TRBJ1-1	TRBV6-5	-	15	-	CASSYSISQTTEAFF	TGTGCCAGCAGTTACTCGATAAGTCAGACCACTGAAGCTTTCTTT
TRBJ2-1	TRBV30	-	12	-	CAWRTGYNEQFF	TGTGCCTGGAGGACAGGTTACAATGAGCAGTTCTTC
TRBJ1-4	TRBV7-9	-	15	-	CASSLGWQGNEKLFF	TGTGCCAGCAGCCTCGGTTGGCAGGGGAATGAAAAACTGTTTTTT
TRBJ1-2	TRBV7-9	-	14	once	CASSSDRDYYGYTF	TGTGCCAGCAGTTCCGACCGGGACTACTATGGCTACACCTTC
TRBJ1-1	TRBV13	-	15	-	CASSKIRQVVAEAFF	TGTGCCAGCAGCAAGATAAGACAGGTAGTTGCTGAAGCTTTCTTT
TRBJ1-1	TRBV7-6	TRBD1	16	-	CASSSPGQEGGTEAFF	TGTGCCAGCAGCTCGCCGGGACAGGAGGGCGGCACTGAAGCTTTCTTT
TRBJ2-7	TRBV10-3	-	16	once	CAIGRADRMFSYEQYF	TGTGCCATCGGGCGGGCGGACAGAATGTTTAGTTACGAGCAGTACTTC
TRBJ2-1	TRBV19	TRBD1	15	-	CASRTGTGGYNEQFF	TGTGCCAGTAGAACCGGGACAGGGGGCTACAATGAGCAGTTCTTC
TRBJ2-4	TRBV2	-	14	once	CASSPTESKNIQYF	TGTGCCAGCAGCCCGACAGAATCCAAAAACATTCAGTACTTC
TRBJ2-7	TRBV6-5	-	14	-	CASSPLARSYEQYF	TGTGCCAGCAGCCCCCTCGCGCGCTCCTACGAGCAGTACTTC
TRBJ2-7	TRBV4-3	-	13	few	CASSVATSYEQYF	TGCGCCAGCAGCGTAGCCACCTCCTACGAGCAGTACTTC
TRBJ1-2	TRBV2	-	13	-	CASEENLNYGYTF	TGTGCCAGCGAGGAGAACCTGAACTATGGCTACACCTTC
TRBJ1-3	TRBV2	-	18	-	CASSEFPFPGPSGNTIYF	TGTGCCAGCAGTGAATTCCCTTTTCCAGGGCCCTCTGGAAACACCATATATTTT
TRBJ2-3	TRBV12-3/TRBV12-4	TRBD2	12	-	CATGGSTDTQYF	TGTGCGACGGGGGGTAGCACAGATACGCAGTATTTT
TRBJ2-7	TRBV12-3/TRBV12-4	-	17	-	CASSLDSGRSRTYEQYF	TGTGCCAGCAGTTTGGATTCCGGAAGGTCTCGGACCTACGAGCAGTACTTC
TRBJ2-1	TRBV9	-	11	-	CASSVADEQFF	TGTGCCAGCAGTGTAGCGGATGAGCAGTTCTTC
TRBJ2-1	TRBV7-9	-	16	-	CASSFTRESSYNEQFF	TGTGCCAGCAGCTTTACCCGAGAGAGCTCCTACAATGAGCAGTTCTTC
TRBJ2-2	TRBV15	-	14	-	CATSRLTSTGELFF	TGTGCCACCAGCAGACTCACTTCCACCGGGGAGCTGTTTTTT
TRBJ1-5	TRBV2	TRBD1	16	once	CASRATGGGSNQPQHF	TGTGCCAGCAGGGCCACAGGGGGCGGGAGCAATCAGCCCCAGCATTTT
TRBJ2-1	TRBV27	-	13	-	CASSFGWDNEQFF	TGTGCCAGCAGTTTTGGATGGGACAATGAGCAGTTCTTC
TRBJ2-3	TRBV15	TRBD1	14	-	CATSPGQGADTQYF	TGTGCCACGAGTCCGGGACAGGGGGCAGATACGCAGTATTTT
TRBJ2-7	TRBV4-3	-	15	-	CASSQDKALPYEQYF	TGCGCCAGCAGCCAAGATAAGGCGCTCCCTTACGAGCAGTACTTC
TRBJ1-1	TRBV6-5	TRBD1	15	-	CSSSLSRGLNTEAFF	TGTTCCAGCAGTTTATCCAGGGGGCTGAACACTGAAGCTTTCTTT
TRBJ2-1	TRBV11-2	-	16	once	CASSLGDGTPSGEQFF	TGTGCCAGCAGCTTAGGCGACGGGACACCTTCGGGTGAGCAGTTCTTC